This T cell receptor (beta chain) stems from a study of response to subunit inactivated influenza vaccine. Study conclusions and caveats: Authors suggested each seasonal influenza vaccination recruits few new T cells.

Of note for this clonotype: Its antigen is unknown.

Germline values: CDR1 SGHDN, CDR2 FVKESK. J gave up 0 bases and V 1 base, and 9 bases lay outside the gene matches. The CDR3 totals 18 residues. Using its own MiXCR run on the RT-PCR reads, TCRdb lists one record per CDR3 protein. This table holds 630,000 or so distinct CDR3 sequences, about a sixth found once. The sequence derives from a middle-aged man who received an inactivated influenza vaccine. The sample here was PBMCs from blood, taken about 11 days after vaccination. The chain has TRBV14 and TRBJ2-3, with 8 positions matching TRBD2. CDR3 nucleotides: TGTGCCAGCAGCCAAGGGACTAGCCTCATGCTCAGCACAGATACGCAGTATTTT. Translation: CASSQGTSLMLSTDTQYF.